Below are 19 T cell receptor delta chains sequenced from a single sample in a study of γδ T cells in repeated Plasmodium falciparum infection. Flow sorting of PBMC yielded separate Vgamma9/Vdelta2+ and Vdelta2-negative gammadelta T cell populations for bulk repertoire analysis. With CATT, TCRdb re-called clones from the multiplex PCR reads. The sample holds 90,000 or so delta-chain clones, 0.75% to 1% seen once. The material sequenced was gamma-delta T cells from blood. The receptors were sampled from a pool of human donors (malaria-infected and uninfected, not separated).

This clone was observed a few times. The protein given by TCRdb reflects a much larger clone and differs at residue 4 from this DNA's translation, likely from a read error; the protein shown is the DNA's translation. This sequence joins TRDV1 and TRDJ1; TRDD3 agrees at 11 bases. TCRdb is silent on the J gene; assignment here came from matching the DNA to germline. The CDR3 has 25 amino acids. Germline CDR1 reads TSWWSYY; CDR2 reads QGS. CDR3 region: CALEEVPKRSPRIMGDTRPSDKLIF. CDR3 DNA: TGTGCTCTTGAGGAAGTGCCTAAACGGAGTCCCCGGATCATGGGGGATACGCGTCCATCCGATAAACTCATCTTT.

Worth noting for this clone: TCRdb's protein for this DNA is that of a much larger clone and differs from the translation at residue 8, likely a read error; the protein shown is the DNA translation. The chain has TRDV2 and TRDJ1; TRDD3 aligns across 7 bases. TCRdb offers no J gene call, so here the DNA was matched to germline to obtain one. This CDR3 has 18 amino acids. Germline assignment: CDR1 GEAIGNYY and CDR2 EKD. The V and J ends lost 3 bases and 0 bases, in that order; junction bases with no gene match: 15. The chain's CDR3 is CACDSKLRDTGYTDKLIF. CDR3 DNA: TGTGCCTGTGACTCCAAACTGAGGGATACCGGGTACACCGATAAACTCATCTTT.

With respect to this clone: For this DNA, TCRdb reports the protein of a much larger clone, which diverges at residue 5, most likely from a read error; the protein presented here is translated directly from the DNA. This chain uses TRDV2 with TRDJ1; 7 bases are shared with TRDD3. Here the J gene was assigned by germline matching of the DNA, as TCRdb has none. Germline CDR1 and CDR2: GEAIGNYY and EKD. This CDR3 contains 16 residues. With V trimmed by 3 bases and J by 0 bases, 9 bases remained unmatched. The CDR3 DNA sequence: TGTGCCTGTGACCCGGTGGGGGAATTATACACCGATAAACTCATCTTT. Translation: CACDPVGELYTDKLIF.

About this clone: TCRdb has a much larger clone's protein, which differs at residue 15 from the translation of this DNA, likely because of a read error; what is shown is the protein translated from the DNA. The genes are TRDV1 and TRDJ1; TRDD3 matches 10 bases. The J gene comes from matching the DNA to germline here; TCRdb lacks it. The CDR3 sequence is 18 residues long. Germline V CDR1 and CDR2: TSWWSYY, QGS. The CDR3 region has the DNA TGTGCTCTTGGGGAACTAATCCTAATTACTGGGGGATCCGATGAACTCATCTTT. Translating it yields CALGELILITGGSDELIF.

This clone was recorded many times. The TCRdb protein, from a much larger clone, departs from this DNA's translation at residue 15, likely by read error; the protein shown derives from the DNA. This CDR3 is CACDPLYVTGGYTSADKLIF. DNA of the CDR3: TGTGCCTGTGACCCGCTTTATGTTACTGGGGGATATACTTCAGCCGATAAACTCATCTTT. This rearrangement joins TRDV2 to TRDJ1, with 11 bases matching TRDD3. V was pared by 3 bases and J by 3 bases, with 20 bases of the junction left unmatched. This CDR3 is built from 20 residues. Per the germline V gene, CDR1 is GEAIGNYY and CDR2 is EKD.

A word on this clone: The protein recorded in TCRdb matches a much larger clone and deviates from this DNA's translation at residue 6, suggesting a read error; the protein here is obtained by translating the DNA. The rearrangement links TRDV1 to TRDJ4; perhaps TRDD3 as D (6 bases). Since TCRdb gives no J gene, matching the DNA to germline was used here to assign it. This CDR3 spans 18 amino acids. Germline V gives CDR1 TSWWSYY, CDR2 QGS. Trimming stripped 1 base from V and 0 bases from J, with 21 bases between. For the CDR3, the DNA is TGTGCTCTTGGGGAACCGGCCCAATTACGGGGGAGGACCAGACCCCTGATCTTT. As protein: CALGEPAQLRGRTRPLIF.

This clone was counted only a few times. TCRdb lists the protein of a much larger clone for this DNA, which differs at residue 21, so this is likely a read error; the protein given here is translated from the DNA itself. The V call is TRDV1, the J call TRDJ1; 13 bases map to TRDD3. As TCRdb names no J gene, one was assigned here on the basis of a DNA match to germline. This CDR3 spans 25 amino acids. CDR1 and CDR2 (germline): TSWWSYY, QGS. The CDR3 protein is CALGEQSFLLEYWGIRRGGTGKLIF. The CDR3 DNA reads TGTGCTCTTGGGGAACAGAGCTTCCTACTAGAGTACTGGGGGATACGCAGGGGGGGTACCGGTAAACTCATCTTT.

With respect to this clone: The TCRdb protein comes from a much larger clone and disagrees with this DNA's translation at residue 12, likely due to a read error; the protein given here is derived from the DNA. This chain connects TRDV1 to TRDJ2; D tentatively reads TRDD2 or TRDD3 (5 bases each). TCRdb carries no J gene annotation; the J gene was assigned here by matching the DNA with germline. Trimming pared 0 bases from V and 0 bases from J, leaving 29 bases between. Germline CDR1 is TSWWSYY and CDR2 is QGS. CDR3 length: 23 residues. CDR3 amino acids: CALGELLPLLYCLGPSLTAQLFF. As DNA, the CDR3 is TGTGCTCTTGGGGAACTGTTGCCTCTCCTATACTGCTTGGGGCCCTCTTTGACAGCACAACTCTTCTTT.

Concerning this clone itself: The TCRdb protein comes from a much larger clone and disagrees with this DNA's translation at residue 7, likely due to a read error; the protein given here is derived from the DNA. The chain joins TRDV2 to TRDJ1; D possibly corresponds to TRDD3 (6 bases). Germline V gene data show CDR1 as GEAIGNYY and CDR2 as EKD. The CDR3 has 16 amino acids. V gave up 5 bases and J gave up 2 bases, with 20 bases separating them. The CDR3 loop reads CACVNLRDMATDKLIF. The CDR3 DNA is TGTGCCTGTGTCAACCTGAGGGATATGGCGACCGATAAACTCATCTTT.

As to this clone: The protein given by TCRdb reflects a much larger clone and differs at residue 13 from this DNA's translation, likely from a read error; the protein shown is the DNA's translation. The chain recombines TRDV1 with TRDJ1; tentatively, D is TRDD2 (5 bases). Trimming stripped 5 bases from V and 0 bases from J, with 34 bases between. This CDR3 spans 22 amino acids. CDR1 is TSWWSYY and CDR2 is QGS in the germline V gene. The CDR3 DNA follows: TGTGCTCTTGGGAAATCCCCTTCGGTGGGACCGAATGAGACTAAGTACACCGATAAACTCATCTTT. This encodes CALGKSPSVGPNETKYTDKLIF.

Points on this clone: The TCRdb record carries a much larger clone's protein, which differs from this DNA's translation at residue 12; a read error is the likely cause, and the protein listed here is the DNA translation. The chain recombines TRDV1 with TRDJ1, with 8 nucleotides matching TRDD3. TCRdb is silent on the J gene; assignment here came from matching the DNA to germline. Unmatched junction bases numbered 16, after V lost 4 bases and J lost 0 bases. The CDR3 runs 19 residues. The V gene's germline CDR1 is TSWWSYY and CDR2 QGS. The CDR3 coding sequence is TGTGCTCTTGGGGTTACTACCACGGGGATACTTCCGTACACCGATAAACTCATCTTT. Translation gives CALGVTTTGILPYTDKLIF.

This clone has more than one count but fewer than ten. A far bigger clonotype differs at one base, so this is likely a read error. Other nucleotide sequences from this sample produce the same CDR3. The rearrangement links TRDV1 to TRDJ1; D perhaps matches TRDD3 (5 bases). TCRdb supplies no J gene; here it was assigned by aligning the nucleotide sequence to germline. CDR3 length equals 19 residues. Germline V CDR1 and CDR2: TSWWSYY, QGS. Trimming removed 0 bases at V and 0 bases at J, with 20 bases between. The CDR3 region has the DNA TGTGCTCTTGGGGAACTAGTCTCCTCTGTATTGGGGTACACCGATAAACTCATCTTT. Translated: CALGELVSSVLGYTDKLIF.

This clone was observed a few times. A read error likely explains why the TCRdb protein, taken from a much larger clone, differs from this DNA's translation at residue 16; the protein shown is translated from the DNA. The V and J genes are TRDV2 and TRDJ1; 10 bases map to TRDD3. The J gene, left out of TCRdb, was set here by checking the DNA against germline. The CDR3 extends over 19 amino acids. Germline V CDR1 and CDR2: GEAIGNYY, EKD. This CDR3 is CACVGRVGGYQPPTDRLIF. CDR3 DNA: TGTGCCTGTGTCGGAAGGGTTGGGGGATACCAGCCCCCCACCGATAGACTCATCTTT.

With regard to this clone: The TCRdb protein comes from a much larger clone and disagrees with this DNA's translation at residue 9, likely due to a read error; the protein given here is derived from the DNA. V is TRDV2 and J is TRDJ1, with TRDD3 matching over 9 bases. Assignment of the J gene here rests on matching the DNA to germline, because TCRdb gives none. J lost 0 bases, V lost 1 base, and 5 bases had no gene match. Germline assignment: CDR1 GEAIGNYY and CDR2 EKD. CDR3 length equals 16 residues. The CDR3 sequence is CACDTMGDMDTDKLIF. CDR3 nucleotides: TGTGCCTGTGACACGATGGGGGATATGGACACCGATAAACTCATCTTT.

This clone is labeled large (0.1 to 1%). Within the sample, other DNA sequences also encode this same CDR3. The chain employs TRDV2 and TRDJ1, with 7 bases aligning to TRDD3. V dropped 1 base and J dropped 2; count of bases not matched to a gene: 15. CDR1 and CDR2 (germline): GEAIGNYY, EKD. CDR3 length equals 18 residues. The CDR3: CACDTVKSGGSETDKLIF. The CDR3 nucleotides are TGTGCCTGTGACACTGTAAAATCCGGGGGATCCGAAACCGATAAACTCATCTTT.

This clone showed up just a few times. A read error likely explains this, since a far larger clone differs by one base. The sample holds other DNA sequences that translate to the same CDR3. The J gene is TRDJ1, the V gene TRDV1; 12 nucleotides match TRDD3. The J gene was missing in TCRdb and was found by matching the end of the DNA to germline. The length of the CDR3 is 18 residues. Germline CDR1 TSWWSYY, CDR2 QGS. CDR3 bases: TGTGCTCTCGGGGAAACGCAGGAACTACTGGGGGATACCCTTAAACTCATCTTT. Encoded protein: CALGETQELLGDTLKLIF.

This clone was recorded at least ten times. A far larger clone is just one base off, so this is likely a read error. Other DNA sequences within the sample encode an identical CDR3. The V gene is TRDV2, the J gene TRDJ1; D ambiguous. CDR3 length: 15 amino acids. Germline loops: CDR1 GEAIGNYY, CDR2 EKD. CDR3 nucleotides: TGTGCCTGTGACACCGTCGGAGCGCTCACCGATAAACTTATCTTT. It yields the protein CACDTVGALTDKLIF.

About this clone itself: The TCRdb protein, from a much larger clone, departs from this DNA's translation at residue 13, likely by read error; the protein shown derives from the DNA. The genes are TRDV1 and TRDJ1; D might be TRDD2 or TRDD3, each matching 7 bases. As TCRdb names no J gene, one was assigned here on the basis of a DNA match to germline. V lost 2 bases, J lost 7 bases, and 29 bases lay in between. The CDR3 has 19 residues. Looked up from germline, CDR1 is TSWWSYY and CDR2 is QGS. Here the CDR3 DNA reads TGTGCTCTTGGGGAAAGTTTCCTACCTATTACTGGGGAGATTAGTAAACTCATCTTT. Translating gives CALGESFLPITGEISKLIF.

This clone appeared a few times. TCRdb shows a much larger clone's protein in place of this DNA's translation, and the two differ at residue 4, likely through a read error; the protein shown is translated from the DNA. This chain's CDR3 is CALEEFGGSYTDKLIF. The CDR3 DNA follows: TGTGCTCTTGAGGAATTTGGGGGATCCTACACCGATAAACTCATCTTT. The V call is TRDV1, the J call TRDJ1, with TRDD3 matching over 8 bases. The CDR3 runs 16 residues. The germline V gene has CDR1 TSWWSYY and CDR2 QGS.